This T cell receptor beta chain was documented in a study of cytotoxic CD8 clonotypes in ibrutinib-treated CLL. Study at large: Complete response was seen in 2 patients and partial in approximately 25; about twelve progressed and roughly 14 stayed remitted after a median around 6 years. Among the samples, the mean was about 260,000 productive templates and roughly 100,000 productive rearrangements. Overall study findings and caveats: Clonality rose at ibrutinib response, held steady in sustained remission, and fell toward baseline at progression. Stable or contracted on treatment, public clonotypes were also uncommon.

Germline CDR1 ENHRY, CDR2 SYGVKD. V gave up 4 bases and J gave up 8 bases; unmatched junction bases: 8. The CDR3 spans 14 residues. Details on this clone: Its antigen is not identified.

Generated by immunoSEQ multiplex PCR, the TCRdb table keeps only in-frame clones and is missing some. The table includes 40,000 to 55,000 clones, around 78% detected once. V gene TRBV10-3 combines with J gene TRBJ1-2, with 9 bases fitting TRBD1. Sequences were derived from PBMCs, sampled after 24 months of ibrutinib treatment. The TCR originated in a human donor with chronic lymphocytic leukemia. CDR3 sequence (DNA): TGTGCCATCAGTGGGCGGACAGGGGTCGAAGGCTACACCTTC. Translating gives CAISGRTGVEGYTF.